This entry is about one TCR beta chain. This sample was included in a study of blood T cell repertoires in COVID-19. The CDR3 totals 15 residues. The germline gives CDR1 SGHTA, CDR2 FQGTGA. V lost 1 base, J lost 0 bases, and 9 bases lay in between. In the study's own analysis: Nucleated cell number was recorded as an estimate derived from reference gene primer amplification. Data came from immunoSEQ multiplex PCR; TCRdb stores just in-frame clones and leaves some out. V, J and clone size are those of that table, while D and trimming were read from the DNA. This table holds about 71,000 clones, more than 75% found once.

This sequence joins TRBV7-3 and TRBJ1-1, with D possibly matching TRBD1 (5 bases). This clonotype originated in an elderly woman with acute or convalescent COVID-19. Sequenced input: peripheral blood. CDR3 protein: CASSLIGGVNTEAFF. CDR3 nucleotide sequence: TGTGCCAGCAGCTTAATTGGGGGGGTGAACACTGAAGCTTTCTTT.